The text below deals with one T cell receptor beta chain. Its antigen is unidentified. Only in-frame clones appear in the TCRdb table, and some are missing; sequencing was by immunoSEQ multiplex PCR. The sample includes just over 2,000,000 clones, 85% to 95% of them seen just once. These data belong to a study of shared clonotypes between healthy human individuals. General observations from the study: Estimated richness was generally greater in naive than memory subsets.

Sequencing was performed on naive CD4+ T cells sorted from blood. Subset here: CD45RA+ positively selected. The sequence came from a man in his late teens or twenties in good health.

CDR3 nucleotide sequence: TGTGCCAGCAGTTTGGGGACTAGCGGGGGGGCCAGCTACAATGAGCAGTTCTTC. This encodes CASSLGTSGGASYNEQFF. The gene calls are TRBV27 and TRBJ2-1, with 16 bases aligning to TRBD2. The V gene end was trimmed by 3 bases and the J gene end by 3 bases; junction bases not matched to a gene: 5. Germline CDR1 MNHEY, CDR2 SMNVEV (reference sequence). There are 18 residues in the CDR3.